These 29 T cell receptor beta chains share one sample of origin, sequenced in a study of T cells in Graves' hyperthyroidism and ophthalmopathy. TCR beta CDR3 regions were amplified from RNA transcripts. The HTBI primer set was used in a first-round RT-PCR of the TCR CDR3. TCRdb re-called the multiplex PCR reads through MiXCR, storing one row per CDR3 protein. The profile shows about 590,000 distinct CDR3 sequences, 11% to 15% of them singletons. Material for sequencing was blood. The receptors were gathered from a young woman with Graves' ophthalmopathy.

This clonotype has ten or more counts. The gene calls are TRBV7-3 and TRBJ2-2; D might be TRBD1 (6 bases). The CDR3 consists of 15 residues. Trimming took off 0 bases at V and 1 base at J, with 6 bases between the two ends. Germline CDR1 is SGHTA and CDR2 is FQGTGA. CDR3 nucleotide sequence: TGTGCCAGCAGCTTAACGGACAGGAACACCGGGGAGCTGTTTTTT. Its translation is CASSLTDRNTGELFF.

This clonotype was seen repeatedly, ten times or more. The chain combines TRBV7-9 with TRBJ2-3; 9 bases line up with TRBD2. The CDR3 totals 15 residues. After removal of 2 bases from V and 5 bases from J, the junction contained 5 bases not matched to a gene. The germline V gene encodes CDR1 SEHNR and CDR2 FQNEAQ (reference sequence). The CDR3, as DNA: TGTGCCAGCAGCTTATTTAGCGGGAGCGGAGATACGCAGTATTTT. This sequence encodes CASSLFSGSGDTQYF.

This clonotype occurred many times. The rearrangement joins TRBV6-1 to TRBJ2-7; D uncertain. The CDR3 runs to 13 residues. Germline lookup yields CDR1 MNHNS and CDR2 SASEGT. Trimming removed 7 bases from V and 0 bases from J, with 10 bases in between. The CDR3 is CASKGGSSYEQYF. The CDR3 nucleotides are TGTGCCAGCAAGGGCGGAAGCTCCTACGAGCAGTACTTC.

The sample holds a few counts of this clonotype. The rearrangement links TRBV7-9 to TRBJ2-3; TRBD1 aligns across 8 bases. The trim removed 5 bases at V and 2 bases at J, leaving 9 bases unmatched. CDR1 is SEHNR and CDR2 is FQNEAQ in the germline V gene (reference sequence). The CDR3 loop spans 16 amino acids. The CDR3 DNA sequence: TGTGCCAGCAGCCCGGGGGACAGGAGGGACACAGATACGCAGTATTTT. Amino acid sequence: CASSPGDRRDTDTQYF. The full variable domain, in which reference TRBV7-9 and TRBJ2-3 provide the parts outside the CDR3, is DTGVSQNPRHKITKRGQNVTFRCDPISEHNRLYWYRQTLGQGPEFLTYFQNEAQLEKSRLLSDRFSAERPKGSFSTLEIQRTEQGDSAMYLCASSPGDRRDTDTQYFGPGTRLTVL.

This clonotype was seen only a few times. CDR3 region: CASSSQFTSTDTQYF. In DNA, the CDR3 is TGCGCCAGCAGCTCTCAGTTCACTAGCACAGATACGCAGTATTTT. The gene calls are TRBV4-1 and TRBJ2-3; D remains ambiguous. This CDR3 comprises 15 residues. Per germline, CDR1 MGHRA and CDR2 YSYEKL. The V end was cut by 5 bases, the J end by 0 bases, with 12 bases between.

This clonotype has ten or more counts. The rearrangement links TRBV11-2 to TRBJ2-3; TRBD2 matches 11 bases. Germline values: CDR1 SGHAT, CDR2 FQNNGV. This CDR3 comprises 18 residues. V shed 2 bases, J shed 0 bases, and the junction held 7 bases outside the gene matches. The chain's CDR3 is CASSLRLTSGTSTDTQYF. DNA of the CDR3: TGTGCCAGCAGCTTAAGGCTGACTAGCGGGACTAGCACAGATACGCAGTATTTT.

This clonotype has at least ten counts. The genes are TRBV28 and TRBJ2-4; 8 nucleotides match TRBD2. Trimming removed 3 bases from V and 7 bases from J; junction bases left unmatched: 11. CDR3 length equals 16 residues. Looked up from germline, CDR1 is MDHEN and CDR2 is SYDVKM. The CDR3 DNA follows: TGTGCCAGCAGTTTTAACACAGGGACTAGAGGGAACATTCAGTACTTC. Residues: CASSFNTGTRGNIQYF. The complete variable domain, with remaining parts taken from reference TRBV28 and TRBJ2-4, reads DVKVTQSSRYLVKRTGEKVFLECVQDMDHENMFWYRQDPGLGLRLIYFSYDVKMKEKGDIPEGYSVSREKKERFSLILESASTNQTSMYLCASSFNTGTRGNIQYFGAGTRLSVL.

This clonotype has a handful of counts. The chain has TRBV5-6 and TRBJ1-1, with D perhaps TRBD1 (5 bases). Germline V gives CDR1 SGHDT, CDR2 YYEEEE. This CDR3 has 15 amino acids. V lost 3 bases and J 1 base, leaving 13 bases between the germline ends. Written as DNA, the CDR3 is TGTGCCAGCAGCTCACCAGGGTTGGGGAACACTGAAGCTTTCTTT. Translation: CASSSPGLGNTEAFF.

The gene calls are TRBV25-1 and TRBJ1-6; the D is unclear. The V and J ends lost 3 bases and 7 bases respectively, with 10 bases between them. This CDR3 contains 14 residues. In germline, CDR1 is MGHDK, CDR2 SYGVNS. The CDR3, as DNA: TGTGCCAGCAGTGATTGGGAGGCGAATTCACCCCTCCACTTT. It yields the protein CASSDWEANSPLHF.

The table lists this clonotype with a few counts. The chain combines TRBV7-9 with TRBJ2-1; 9 nucleotides match TRBD2. CDR1 and CDR2 (germline): SEHNR, FQNEAQ (reference sequence). V was clipped by 3 bases and J by 7 bases; unmatched bases: 4. The CDR3 has 14 residues. CDR3 nucleotides: TGTGCCAGCAGCTTGTGGCGGGAGGGGAATGAGCAGTTCTTC. It yields the protein CASSLWREGNEQFF.

The chain recombines TRBV6-5 with TRBJ1-5, with 9 positions matching TRBD1. After removal of 3 bases from V and 4 bases from J, the junction contained 10 bases not matched to a gene. CDR1 MNHEY and CDR2 SVGAGI come from the germline V gene. This CDR3 is 17 amino acids long. CDR3: CASSYTTPGTGNQPQHF. The CDR3 DNA is TGTGCCAGCAGTTATACAACCCCCGGGACAGGGAATCAGCCCCAGCATTTT.

This clonotype was counted between two and nine times. This rearrangement joins TRBV10-2 to TRBJ2-7, with 7 bases lining up with TRBD1. Losses at the gene ends were 4 bases for V and 6 bases for J; bases not matched to a gene: 6. Germline V gene sequence: CDR1 WSHSY, CDR2 SAAADI. The CDR3 is made up of 13 amino acids. For the CDR3, the DNA is TGCGCCAGCAGTGTACCCGACAGGGCCGAGCAGTACTTC. Amino acids: CASSVPDRAEQYF.

This clonotype was observed many times. The chain combines TRBV28 with TRBJ2-2, with 7 bases fitting TRBD1. Trimming took 5 bases from V and 0 from J; bases not matched to a gene: 6. This CDR3 has 16 amino acids. The germline CDR1 and CDR2 sequences are MDHEN and SYDVKM. The CDR3 region is CASSRWTGANTGELFF. DNA of the CDR3: TGTGCCAGCAGTCGATGGACAGGCGCGAACACCGGGGAGCTGTTTTTT. The variable domain in full, completed from reference TRBV28 and TRBJ2-2, reads DVKVTQSSRYLVKRTGEKVFLECVQDMDHENMFWYRQDPGLGLRLIYFSYDVKMKEKGDIPEGYSVSREKKERFSLILESASTNQTSMYLCASSRWTGANTGELFFGEGSRLTVL.

This clonotype was seen at least ten times. V gene TRBV2 combines with J gene TRBJ1-2, with 9 positions matching TRBD1. Germline V gene sequence: CDR1 SNHLY, CDR2 FYNNEI. The CDR3 covers 13 residues. V shed 9 bases, J shed 8 bases, and the junction held 10 bases outside the gene matches. CDR3 sequence (DNA): TGTGCCAGTGTCACAGGGGGCGAGGGAGGCTACACCTTC. It is translated as CASVTGGEGGYTF.

In this sample, this clonotype turned up many times. The J gene is TRBJ1-2, the V gene TRBV7-2, with D possibly being TRBD1 (5 bases). Trimming stripped 3 bases from V and 2 bases from J, with 10 bases between. Germline V CDR1 and CDR2: SGHTA, FQGNSA. This CDR3 is 14 amino acids long. CDR3 protein: CASSFLTENYGYTF. The DNA of the CDR3 is TGTGCCAGCAGCTTCTTGACAGAAAACTATGGCTACACCTTC.

The chain joins TRBV24-1 to TRBJ1-3, with D perhaps TRBD1 (5 bases). The V end lost 10 bases, the J end lost 0 bases, and 12 bases lay between the germline ends. The germline V gene has CDR1 KGHDR and CDR2 SFDVKD. The CDR3 is 14 amino acids. CDR3 sequence: CATGTWDSGNTIYF. The CDR3 DNA is TGTGCCACTGGGACTTGGGACTCTGGAAACACCATATATTTT.

CDR3 sequence: CASSLGLAGAIYNEQFF. The CDR3 bases are TGTGCCAGCAGCTTGGGACTAGCGGGAGCGATCTACAATGAGCAGTTCTTC. J is TRBJ2-1 and V is TRBV7-3; TRBD2 agrees at 14 bases. This CDR3 has 17 amino acids. V gave up 3 bases and J gave up 3 bases; unmatched junction bases: 4. Looked up from germline, CDR1 is SGHTA and CDR2 is FQGTGA.

This clonotype was seen many times. The V call is TRBV30, the J call TRBJ2-5; perhaps TRBD2 as D (7 bases). V gave up 2 bases and J gave up 3 bases, with 13 bases separating them. Germline V gene lookup returns CDR1 GTSNPN and CDR2 SVGIG (reference sequence). This CDR3 has 14 amino acids. The CDR3 region has the DNA TGTGCCTGGAGTATGGGAGGGGGAGAAGAGACCCAGTACTTC. Translation: CAWSMGGGEETQYF.

This clonotype was seen ten or more times. This chain uses TRBV29-1 with TRBJ1-2; D gene ambiguous. From germline, CDR1 is SQVTM and CDR2 ANQGSEA. This CDR3 contains 12 residues. V was shortened by 2 bases and J by 3 bases, with 7 bases between the two germline ends. The CDR3 nucleotides read TGCAGCGTTGAATTGCAGTACTATGGCTACACCTTC. Protein: CSVELQYYGYTF.

This clonotype was found many times. This chain connects TRBV7-2 to TRBJ2-4; D is perhaps TRBD2 (6 bases). This CDR3 contains 15 residues. CDR1 is SGHTA and CDR2 is FQGNSA in the germline V gene. V was cut by 3 bases and J by 2 bases, with 11 bases left in between. CDR3 loop: CASSLPLASKNIQYF. CDR3 bases: TGTGCCAGCAGCTTGCCCCTAGCGTCCAAAAACATTCAGTACTTC.

The gene calls are TRBV5-6 and TRBJ1-5; TRBD1 matches 7 bases. The V and J ends lost 2 bases and 4 bases, in that order; junction bases with no gene match: 6. This CDR3 region has 15 residues. The germline V gene has CDR1 SGHDT and CDR2 YYEEEE. CDR3 nucleotide sequence: TGTGCCAGCAGCTTAGGGACAGACACAAATCAGCCCCAGCATTTT. It codes for CASSLGTDTNQPQHF.

This clonotype was counted ten times or more. This sequence joins TRBV9 and TRBJ2-2, with 12 bases matching TRBD2. V lost 4 bases to trimming and J lost 6 bases; unmatched junction nucleotides: 4. Per the germline V gene, CDR1 is SGDLS and CDR2 is YYNGEE. This CDR3 is 15 amino acids long. CDR3 in DNA: TGTGCCAGCAGCCCTAGCGGGAGGGCTTCCGGGGAGCTGTTTTTT. It yields the protein CASSPSGRASGELFF.

This clonotype was seen a handful of times. This chain uses TRBV12-3 or TRBV12-4 with TRBJ2-7; TRBD1 is a possible D gene (6 bases). The CDR3 contains 15 residues. Trimming left V 5 bases short and J 2 bases short, with 16 bases between. In nucleotides, the CDR3 is TGTGCCAGCAGTCCTGGGGGCGGATTGACCTACGAGCAGTACTTC. Translation: CASSPGGGLTYEQYF.

The chain couples TRBV20-1 to TRBJ1-2; 9 bases are shared with TRBD1. Unmatched junction bases numbered 5, after V lost 1 base and J lost 2 bases. The CDR3 sequence is 15 residues long. Germline CDR1 reads DFQATT; CDR2 reads SNEGSKA (reference sequence). This CDR3 reads CSARVRTGDNYGYTF. CDR3 nucleotides: TGCAGTGCTAGAGTAAGGACAGGGGACAACTATGGCTACACCTTC.

This clonotype was counted ten times or more. The CDR3 DNA reads as TGTGCCACCGCGGGACTAGCGGGAGGGAAAAAAAACATTCAGTACTTC. Translated, it gives CATAGLAGGKKNIQYF. This chain uses TRBV24-1 with TRBJ2-4; TRBD2 agrees at 16 bases. From germline, CDR1 is KGHDR and CDR2 SFDVKD. The CDR3 is made up of 16 amino acids. Losses at the gene ends were 9 bases for V and 4 bases for J; bases not matched to a gene: 5.

In its sample, this clonotype was seen many times. The chain links TRBV27 to TRBJ2-7; 9 nucleotides align to TRBD1. This CDR3 has 17 residues. Germline CDR1 reads MNHEY; CDR2 reads SMNVEV (reference sequence). V shed 6 bases, J shed 6 bases, and the junction held 18 bases outside the gene matches. CDR3 amino acids: CASSQRGGDRVGREQYF. CDR3 DNA: TGTGCCAGCAGCCAAAGGGGGGGGGACAGGGTAGGGCGCGAGCAGTACTTC.

V and J are TRBV12-3 or TRBV12-4 and TRBJ1-4, with 7 bases lining up with TRBD1. The CDR3 covers 15 residues. The J segment lost 14 bases and the V segment lost 6 bases, leaving 18 bases of the junction unmatched. Here the CDR3 DNA reads TGTGCCAGCAGCCCTCCTCGAACAGGGGTGAAACGCCTGTTTTTT. Its protein is CASSPPRTGVKRLFF.

At least ten counts were recorded for this clonotype. The rearrangement uses TRBV20-1 and TRBJ2-1, with TRBD2 identical over 11 bases. This CDR3 is 16 amino acids long. The junction had 6 bases not matched to a gene; V was cut back by 3 bases and J by 2 bases. Per the germline V gene, CDR1 is DFQATT and CDR2 is SNEGSKA (reference sequence). The DNA for the CDR3 is TGCAGTGCTAGTCCGCCTAGCGGGAGGACCTACAATGAGCAGTTCTTC. It translates to CSASPPSGRTYNEQFF.

This clonotype was seen many times. The rearrangement links TRBV24-1 to TRBJ2-5; possibly TRBD2 for D (6 bases). This CDR3 comprises 14 residues. V gave up 9 bases and J gave up 2 bases, with 15 bases separating them. Germline CDR1 KGHDR, CDR2 SFDVKD. CDR3: CATALGGIQETQYF. The CDR3 DNA sequence: TGTGCCACCGCGTTAGGAGGGATTCAAGAGACCCAGTACTTC.